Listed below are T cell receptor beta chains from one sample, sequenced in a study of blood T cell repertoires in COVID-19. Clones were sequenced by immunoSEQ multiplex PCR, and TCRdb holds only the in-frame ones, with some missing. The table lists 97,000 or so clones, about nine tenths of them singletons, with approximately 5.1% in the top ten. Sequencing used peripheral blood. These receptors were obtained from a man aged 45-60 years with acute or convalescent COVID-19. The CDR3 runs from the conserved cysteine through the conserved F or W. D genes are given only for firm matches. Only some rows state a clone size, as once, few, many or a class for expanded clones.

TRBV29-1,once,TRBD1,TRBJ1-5,CSVEPATGQVNHF,TGCAGCGTTGAACCAGCCACGGGACAGGTTAATCATTTT
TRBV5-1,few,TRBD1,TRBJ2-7,CASRRAGTGGHYEQYF,TGCGCCAGCAGGAGGGCCGGGACAGGGGGTCACTACGAGCAGTACTTC
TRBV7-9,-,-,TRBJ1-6,CASSNRDTSSPLHF,TGTGCCAGCAGCAACCGGGACACCTCCTCACCCCTCCACTTT
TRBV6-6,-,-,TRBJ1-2,CASRQDHLYGYTF,TGTGCCAGCAGACAGGACCACCTCTATGGCTACACCTTC
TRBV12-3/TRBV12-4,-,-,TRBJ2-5,CASRIATQETQYF,TGTGCCAGCAGAATAGCTACCCAAGAGACCCAGTACTTC
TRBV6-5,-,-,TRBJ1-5,CASEAGGQPQHF,TGTGCCAGCGAGGCAGGAGGGCAGCCCCAGCATTTT
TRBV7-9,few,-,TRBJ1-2,CASSLLQGSYGYTF,TGTGCCAGCAGCCTTCTCCAGGGATCCTATGGCTACACCTTC
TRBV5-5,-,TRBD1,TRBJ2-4,CASSGTGGNIQYF,TGTGCCAGCAGCGGGACAGGGGGAAACATTCAGTACTTC
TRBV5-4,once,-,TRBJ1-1,CASSPSTWATEAFF,TGTGCCAGCAGCCCATCGACCTGGGCCACTGAAGCTTTCTTT
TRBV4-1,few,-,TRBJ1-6,CASSHPEGARNSPLHF,TGCGCCAGCAGCCACCCAGAAGGGGCTCGGAATTCACCCCTCCACTTT
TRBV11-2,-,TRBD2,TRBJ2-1,CASKALAGGFSYNEQFF,TGTGCCAGCAAAGCCCTAGCGGGAGGGTTCTCCTACAATGAGCAGTTCTTC
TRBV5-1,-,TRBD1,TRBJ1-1,CASSSGQGLIAFF,TGCGCCAGCAGCTCTGGACAGGGCTTGATAGCTTTCTTT
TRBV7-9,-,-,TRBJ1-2,CASSLELQGRYTF,TGTGCCAGCAGCTTAGAGCTACAGGGCCGCTACACCTTC
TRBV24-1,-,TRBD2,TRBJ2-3,CATSVGLAGDTQYF,TGTGCCACCAGTGTGGGGCTAGCGGGAGATACGCAGTATTTT
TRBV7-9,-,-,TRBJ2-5,CASSGMEAGQTQYF,TGTGCCAGCAGCGGTATGGAGGCCGGCCAGACCCAGTACTTC
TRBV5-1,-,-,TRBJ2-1,CATKKEGYNEQFF,TGCGCCACCAAGAAGGAGGGCTACAATGAGCAGTTCTTC
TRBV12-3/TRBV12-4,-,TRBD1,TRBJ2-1,CASSSGGSEQFF,TGTGCCAGCAGTTCAGGGGGTAGTGAGCAGTTCTTC
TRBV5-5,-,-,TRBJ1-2,CASRLTESYGYTF,TGTGCCAGCAGGTTGACCGAGTCCTATGGCTACACCTTC
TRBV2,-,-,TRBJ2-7,CASLRGGQGYEQYF,TGTGCCAGCTTGCGAGGGGGTCAGGGCTACGAGCAGTACTTC
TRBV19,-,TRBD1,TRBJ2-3,CASSSTGATDTQYF,TGTGCCAGTAGTAGTACAGGGGCCACAGATACGCAGTATTTT
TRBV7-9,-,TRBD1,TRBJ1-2,CASSLVTGGGYTF,TGTGCCAGCAGCTTAGTGACAGGGGGAGGCTACACCTTC
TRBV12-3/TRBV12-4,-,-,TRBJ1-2,CASSLGGWGYTF,TGTGCCAGCAGTTTAGGGGGCTGGGGCTACACCTTC
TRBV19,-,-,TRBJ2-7,CASSPDYSDLLRYF,TGTGCCAGTAGTCCCGACTACTCGGACCTCCTGAGGTACTTC
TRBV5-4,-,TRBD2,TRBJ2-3,CASSSRLAGADTQYF,TGTGCCAGCAGCTCTCGACTAGCGGGAGCAGATACGCAGTATTTT
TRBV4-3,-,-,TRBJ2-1,CASSQEPGANNEQFF,TGCGCCAGCAGCCAAGAACCGGGAGCTAACAATGAGCAGTTCTTC
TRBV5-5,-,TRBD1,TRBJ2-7,CASSPGQGRGEQYF,TGTGCCAGCAGCCCCGGACAGGGCAGGGGCGAGCAGTACTTC
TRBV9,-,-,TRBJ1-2,CASSVRVNYGYTF,TGTGCCAGCAGCGTAAGAGTTAACTATGGCTACACCTTC
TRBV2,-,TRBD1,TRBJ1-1,CASRDGTGGTEAFF,TGTGCCAGCAGGGACGGGACAGGGGGCACTGAAGCTTTCTTT
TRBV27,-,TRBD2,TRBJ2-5,CASSLSETGGETQYF,TGTGCCAGCAGTTTATCGGAGACGGGGGGGGAGACCCAGTACTTC
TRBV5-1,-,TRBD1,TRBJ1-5,CASSLGPTGVGQPQHF,TGCGCCAGCAGCTTGGGCCCGACAGGGGTCGGTCAGCCCCAGCATTTT
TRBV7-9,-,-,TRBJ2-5,CASSLGEETQYF,TGTGCCAGCAGCTTAGGGGAGGAGACCCAGTACTTC
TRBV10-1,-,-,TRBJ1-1,CASSSEWLPREAFF,TGCGCCAGCAGCTCCGAATGGTTGCCAAGGGAGGCTTTCTTT
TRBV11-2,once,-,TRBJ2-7,CASSLSGSYEQYF,TGTGCCAGCAGCCTTAGCGGTAGCTACGAGCAGTACTTC
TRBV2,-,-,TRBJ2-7,CASSEGRVTSASSYEQYF,TGTGCCAGCAGTGAAGGGAGGGTCACAAGCGCCAGCTCCTACGAGCAGTACTTC
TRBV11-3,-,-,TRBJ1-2,CASSLDSRSFYGYTF,TGTGCCAGCAGCCTTGACTCGCGGTCGTTTTATGGCTACACCTTC
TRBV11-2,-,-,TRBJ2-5,CASSPWELGGETQYF,TGTGCCAGCAGCCCTTGGGAGCTTGGAGGGGAGACCCAGTACTTC
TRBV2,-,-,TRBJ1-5,CASAPWPNQPQHF,TGTGCCAGCGCTCCCTGGCCCAATCAGCCCCAGCATTTT
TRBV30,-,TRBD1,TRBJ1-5,CAWSLGTGTGIDQPQHF,TGTGCCTGGAGTCTGGGGACCGGGACAGGGATTGATCAGCCCCAGCATTTT
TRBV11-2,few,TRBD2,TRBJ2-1,CASSLDLAGGRNEQFF,TGTGCCAGCAGCTTAGACCTAGCGGGGGGTCGAAATGAGCAGTTCTTC
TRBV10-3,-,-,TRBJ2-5,CAITERGGETQYF,TGTGCCATCACCGAGAGAGGCGGGGAGACCCAGTACTTC
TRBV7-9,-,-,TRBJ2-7,CASSLRGGRAYEQYF,TGTGCCAGCAGCTTACGTGGTGGCAGGGCCTACGAGCAGTACTTC
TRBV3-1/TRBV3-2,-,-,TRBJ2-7,CASSQDQDWSYEQYF,TGTGCCAGCAGCCAAGATCAAGACTGGTCCTACGAGCAGTACTTC
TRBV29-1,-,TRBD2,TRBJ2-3,CSFLTSGISDTQYF,TGCAGCTTTCTGACTAGCGGGATCTCAGATACGCAGTATTTT
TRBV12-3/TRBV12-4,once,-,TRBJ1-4,CASSPTRSEKLFF,TGTGCCAGCAGCCCCACCCGTAGTGAAAAACTGTTTTTT
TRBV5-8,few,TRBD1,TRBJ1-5,CASSHRDRGNQPQHF,TGTGCCAGCAGTCATAGGGACAGGGGCAATCAGCCCCAGCATTTT
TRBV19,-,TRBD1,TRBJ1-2,CASSTPGQTNYGYTF,TGTGCCAGTAGTACTCCGGGACAGACTAACTATGGCTACACCTTC
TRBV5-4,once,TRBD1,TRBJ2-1,CASSPWTGVNNEQFF,TGTGCCAGCAGCCCCTGGACAGGGGTGAACAATGAGCAGTTCTTC
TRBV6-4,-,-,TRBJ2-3,CASSVDGRGDTQYF,TGTGCCAGCAGTGTCGACGGGAGAGGGGATACGCAGTATTTT
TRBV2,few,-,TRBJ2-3,CASSYISTDTQYF,TGTGCCAGCAGTTACATAAGCACAGATACGCAGTATTTT
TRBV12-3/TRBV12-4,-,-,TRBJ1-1,CASTGLHNTEAFF,TGTGCCAGCACGGGGTTACATAACACTGAAGCTTTCTTT
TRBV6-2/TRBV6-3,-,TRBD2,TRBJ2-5,CASSYLREPMKETQYF,TGTGCCAGCAGTTATCTGCGGGAGCCTATGAAAGAGACCCAGTACTTC
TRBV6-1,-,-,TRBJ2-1,CASSEKGGVAMGNEQFF,TGTGCCAGCAGTGAGAAGGGGGGGGTAGCAATGGGAAATGAGCAGTTCTTC
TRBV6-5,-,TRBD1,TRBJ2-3,CASSRDRGADTQYF,TGTGCCAGCAGCCGCGACAGGGGGGCGGATACGCAGTATTTT
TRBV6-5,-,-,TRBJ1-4,CASKRTGTNEKLFF,TGTGCCAGCAAGAGAACAGGAACTAATGAAAAACTGTTTTTT
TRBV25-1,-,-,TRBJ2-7,CASSEGQSYEQYF,TGTGCCAGCAGTGAAGGACAGTCCTACGAGCAGTACTTC
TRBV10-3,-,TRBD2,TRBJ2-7,CASQEGGRTYEQYF,TGTGCCTCCCAAGAGGGCGGGAGGACCTACGAGCAGTACTTC
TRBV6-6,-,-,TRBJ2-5,CASKTAQETQYF,TGTGCCAGCAAGACAGCACAAGAGACCCAGTACTTC